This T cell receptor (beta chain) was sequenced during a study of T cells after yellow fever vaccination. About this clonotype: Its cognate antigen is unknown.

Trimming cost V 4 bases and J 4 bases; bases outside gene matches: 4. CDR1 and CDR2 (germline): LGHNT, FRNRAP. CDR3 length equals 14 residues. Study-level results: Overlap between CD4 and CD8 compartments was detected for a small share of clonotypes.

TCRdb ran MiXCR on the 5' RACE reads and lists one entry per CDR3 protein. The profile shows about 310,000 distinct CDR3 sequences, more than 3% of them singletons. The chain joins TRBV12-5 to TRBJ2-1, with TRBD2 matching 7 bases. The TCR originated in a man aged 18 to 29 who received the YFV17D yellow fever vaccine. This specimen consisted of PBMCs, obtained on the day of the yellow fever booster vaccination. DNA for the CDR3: TGTGCTAGTGGTTCAGGACTAGGGTACAATGAGCAGTTCTTC. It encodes CASGSGLGYNEQFF.